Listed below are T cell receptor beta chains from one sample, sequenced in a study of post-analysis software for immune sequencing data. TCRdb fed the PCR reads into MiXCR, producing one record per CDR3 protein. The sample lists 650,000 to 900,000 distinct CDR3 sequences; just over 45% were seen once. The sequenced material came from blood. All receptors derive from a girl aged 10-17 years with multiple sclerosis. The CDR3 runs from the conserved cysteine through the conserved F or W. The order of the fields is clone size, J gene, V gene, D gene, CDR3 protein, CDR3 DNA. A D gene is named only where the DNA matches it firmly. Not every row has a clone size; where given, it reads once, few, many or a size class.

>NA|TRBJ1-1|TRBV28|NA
CASSLWTVSEAFF
TGTGCCAGCAGTTTATGGACAGTCTCTGAAGCTTTCTTT
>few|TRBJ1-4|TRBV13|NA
CASSSVGANEKLFF
TGTGCCAGCAGCTCCGTAGGGGCTAATGAAAAACTGTTTTTT
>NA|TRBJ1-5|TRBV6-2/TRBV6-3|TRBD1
CATDRAYSNQPQHF
TGTGCCACGGACAGGGCCTATAGCAATCAGCCCCAGCATTTT
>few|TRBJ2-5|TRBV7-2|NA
CASSLATTVGETQYF
TGTGCCAGCAGCTTAGCCACGACAGTTGGGGAGACCCAGTACTTC
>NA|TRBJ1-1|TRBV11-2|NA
CASSPDGGNTVAFF
TGTGCCAGCAGCCCAGACGGCGGGAACACTGTAGCTTTCTTT
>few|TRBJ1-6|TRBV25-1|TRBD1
CATRGESYNSPLHF
TGTGCCACCAGGGGGGAGTCCTATAATTCACCCCTCCACTTT
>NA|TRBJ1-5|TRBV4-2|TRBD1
CASSGGRDRGNQPQHF
TGTGCCAGCAGTGGGGGTAGAGACAGGGGCAATCAGCCCCAGCATTTT
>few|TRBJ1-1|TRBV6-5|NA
CASSYSLNTEAFF
TGTGCCAGCAGTTACTCTTTGAACACTGAAGCTTTCTTT
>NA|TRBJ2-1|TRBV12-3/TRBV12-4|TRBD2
CASSYPGTSVSYNEQFF
TGTGCCAGCAGCTATCCCGGGACTAGCGTCTCCTACAATGAGCAGTTCTTC
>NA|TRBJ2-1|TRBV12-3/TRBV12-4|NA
CASSSGLIEQFF
TGTGCCAGCAGTTCGGGACTCATTGAGCAGTTCTTC
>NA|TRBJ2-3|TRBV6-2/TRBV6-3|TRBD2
CASRPLAGTDTQYF
TGTGCCAGCAGGCCACTAGCGGGAACAGATACGCAGTATTTT
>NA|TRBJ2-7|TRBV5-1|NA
CASSPSADEGNEQYF
TGCGCCAGCAGCCCCTCGGCGGATGAAGGTAATGAGCAGTACTTC
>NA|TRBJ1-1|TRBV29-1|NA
CSVLGQMNTEAFF
TGCAGCGTACTCGGGCAAATGAACACTGAAGCTTTCTTT
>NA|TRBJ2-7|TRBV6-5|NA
CASSYAGSVAEQYF
TGTGCCAGCAGTTACGCGGGATCCGTGGCCGAGCAGTACTTC
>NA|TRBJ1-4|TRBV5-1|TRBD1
CASRQEQGAGLGEKLFF
TGCGCCAGCCGACAAGAGCAGGGGGCAGGATTGGGTGAAAAACTGTTTTTT
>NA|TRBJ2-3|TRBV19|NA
CASRQTFRATDTQYF
TGTGCCAGTAGGCAGACATTCAGAGCCACAGATACGCAGTATTTT
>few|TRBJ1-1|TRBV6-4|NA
CASSDSAGGATEAFF
TGTGCCAGCAGTGACTCGGCCGGGGGGGCCACTGAAGCTTTCTTT
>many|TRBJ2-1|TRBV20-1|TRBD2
CSAMGLAAYNEQFF
TGCAGTGCTATGGGACTAGCGGCATACAATGAGCAGTTCTTC
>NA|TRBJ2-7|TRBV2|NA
CASTLSGQGRNEQYF
TGTGCCAGCACCCTCTCGGGGCAGGGCAGAAACGAGCAGTACTTC
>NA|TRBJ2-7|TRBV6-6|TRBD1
CASTDRGSGEQYF
TGTGCCAGCACTGACAGGGGATCGGGCGAGCAGTACTTC
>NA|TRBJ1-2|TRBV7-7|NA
CASSSQRRRANYGYTF
TGTGCTAGCAGCTCACAAAGACGCAGAGCTAACTATGGCTACACCTTC
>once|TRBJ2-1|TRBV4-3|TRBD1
CASSPGTVSDEQFF
TGCGCCAGCAGCCCCGGGACAGTAAGCGATGAGCAGTTCTTC
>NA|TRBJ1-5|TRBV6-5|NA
CASSYWDVRNQPQHF
TGTGCCAGCAGTTACTGGGACGTCCGGAATCAGCCCCAGCATTTT